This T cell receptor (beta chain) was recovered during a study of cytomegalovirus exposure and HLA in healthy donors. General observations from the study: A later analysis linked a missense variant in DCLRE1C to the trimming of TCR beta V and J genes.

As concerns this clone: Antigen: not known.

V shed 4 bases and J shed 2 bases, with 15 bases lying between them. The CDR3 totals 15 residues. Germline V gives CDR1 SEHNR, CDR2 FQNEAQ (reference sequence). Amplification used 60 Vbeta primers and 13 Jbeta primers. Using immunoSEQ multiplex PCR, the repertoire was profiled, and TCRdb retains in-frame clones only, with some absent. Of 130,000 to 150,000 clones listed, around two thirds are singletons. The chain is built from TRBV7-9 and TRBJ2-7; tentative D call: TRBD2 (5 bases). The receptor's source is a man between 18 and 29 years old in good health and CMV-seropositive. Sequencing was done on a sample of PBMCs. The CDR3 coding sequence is TGTGCCAGCAGCTCCAACCGCCGGGGAACCTACGAGCAGTACTTC. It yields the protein CASSSNRRGTYEQYF. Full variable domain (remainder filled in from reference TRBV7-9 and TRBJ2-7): DTGVSQNPRHKITKRGQNVTFRCDPISEHNRLYWYRQTLGQGPEFLTYFQNEAQLEKSRLLSDRFSAERPKGSFSTLEIQRTEQGDSAMYLCASSSNRRGTYEQYFGPGTRLTVT.